This TCR beta chain was recorded in a study of HIV-infected patients and healthy controls. Whole-study findings and limits: HIV+ repertoires were severely depleted of MAIT alpha-chain CDR3s, unlike healthy controls.

cDNA was made from 400 to 500 ng RNA using alpha and beta constant primers. Using multiplexing indices, alpha and beta chain libraries were generated apart by chain-specific third strand synthesis. The library had 12-nucleotide molecular identifiers formed by two random hexamers joined together. TCRdb passed the 5' RACE reads through MiXCR, listing each CDR3 protein once. The data contain roughly 14,000 distinct CDR3 sequences, around 10% of them singletons. This clonotype came up many times. No antigen is known for it. Follow-up blood was drawn about 14 weeks, roughly three months, after antiretroviral therapy began. The repertoire came from unfractionated whole blood and reflected all unsorted peripheral T cells. The CDR3 contains 15 residues. With V trimmed by 6 bases and J by 4 bases, 4 bases remained unmatched. Germline V lookup: CDR1 MNHEY, CDR2 SVGAGI.

The genes are TRBV6-5 and TRBJ2-3; TRBD2 matches at 13 bases. The receptor was isolated from an adult with HIV infection. The donor label of this sample is uncertain. The specimen was blood, collected during antiretroviral therapy. This CDR3 reads CASSQGLAGSDTQYF. CDR3 in DNA: TGTGCCAGCAGCCAGGGACTAGCGGGATCAGATACGCAGTATTTT.